This T cell receptor (beta chain) is drawn from a study of T cell responses to AZD1222 COVID-19 vaccine. The protocol was immunoSEQ multiplex PCR, while the TCRdb copy is restricted to in-frame clones and leaves out a portion. The table records around 80,000 clones, roughly 88% of them present only once. V shed 3 bases and J shed 1 base, with 11 bases lying between them. Germline values: CDR1 SGHDT, CDR2 YYEEEE. The CDR3 has 15 residues. The sequenced sample was peripheral blood, obtained 28 days after the second AZD1222 dose. The TCR comes from an adult who received the AZD1222 COVID-19 vaccine. The V and J genes are TRBV5-6 and TRBJ1-3; D unresolved. The CDR3 DNA is TGTGCCAGCAGCTCCAATATGGGGTCTGGAAACACCATATATTTT. Protein product: CASSSNMGSGNTIYF.